The 20 T cell receptor beta chains in this list originate from one sample, sequenced in a study of blood T cell repertoires in COVID-19. Data came from immunoSEQ multiplex PCR; TCRdb stores just in-frame clones and leaves some out. The repertoire includes under 300,000 clones, just over 85% of them detected once, and less than 3% sits in the top ten. Specimen: peripheral blood. The receptors derive from a woman between 25 and 40 years old with active or convalescent COVID-19.

The gene calls are TRBV10-3 and TRBJ1-2; TRBD1 matches 8 bases. V was pared by 6 bases and J by 4 bases, with 1 base of the junction left unmatched. The CDR3 runs to 12 residues. Germline V lookup: CDR1 ENHRY, CDR2 SYGVKD. CDR3 coding DNA: TGTGCCATCAGCGGGACAGGCTATGGCTACACCTTC. Protein sequence: CAISGTGYGYTF.

This clone was detected only a few times. The V gene is TRBV27, the J gene TRBJ2-2, with 11 bases identical to TRBD2. This CDR3 has 19 amino acids. Per germline, CDR1 MNHEY and CDR2 SMNVEV (reference sequence). After removal of 3 bases from V and 5 bases from J, the junction contained 14 bases not matched to a gene. The CDR3 is CASSFSYLAGGRGTGELFF. The CDR3 DNA follows: TGTGCCAGCAGTTTTTCGTATCTAGCGGGGGGACGGGGGACCGGGGAGCTGTTTTTT.

The chain combines TRBV6-2 or TRBV6-3 with TRBJ1-5; D is possibly TRBD1 (6 bases). V was shortened by 6 bases and J by 7 bases, with 25 bases between the two germline ends. Germline CDR1 and CDR2: MNHEY and SVGEGT. This CDR3 spans 17 amino acids. CDR3 sequence (DNA): TGTGCCAGCAGCTCCAGACCGGGCAGGGGATTCTCGCAGCCCCAGCATTTT. Encoded protein: CASSSRPGRGFSQPQHF.

The rearrangement uses TRBV30 and TRBJ1-2; D is perhaps TRBD1 (5 bases). Germline lookup yields CDR1 GTSNPN and CDR2 SVGIG (reference sequence). The CDR3 is 13 residues long. V lost 3 bases to trimming and J lost 4 bases, with 12 bases between them. The CDR3 spells CAWRESGGYGYTF. CDR3 bases: TGTGCCTGGAGGGAATCCGGGGGCTATGGCTACACCTTC.

CDR3 region: CAWTRDRGPNEQFF. The CDR3 DNA is TGTGCCTGGACCCGGGACAGGGGTCCCAATGAGCAGTTCTTC. The chain couples TRBV30 to TRBJ2-1; 10 bases are a match to TRBD1. CDR1 is GTSNPN and CDR2 is SVGIG in the germline V gene (reference sequence). The CDR3 consists of 14 residues. Trimming at V came to 4 bases and at J to 6 bases, leaving 6 bases not matched to a gene. The full variable domain, completed using reference TRBV30 and TRBJ2-1, is SQTIHQWPATLVQPVGSPLSLECTVEGTSNPNLYWYRQAAGRGLQLLFYSVGIGQISSEVPQNLSASRPQDRQFILSSKKLLLSDSGFYLCAWTRDRGPNEQFFGPGTRLTVL.

The V and J genes are TRBV4-3 and TRBJ1-3; possibly TRBD1 for D (5 bases). V was pared by 0 bases and J by 1 base, with 16 bases between. Germline assignment: CDR1 LGHNA and CDR2 YSLEER. The CDR3 extends over 18 amino acids. CDR3 bases: TGCGCCAGCAGCCAAGATAGGGGATTTAGGCCATCTGGAAACACCATATATTTT. Translating it yields CASSQDRGFRPSGNTIYF.

This sequence joins TRBV6-2 or TRBV6-3 and TRBJ2-1, with 10 bases lining up with TRBD2. Germline lookup yields CDR1 MNHEY and CDR2 SVGEGT. V was clipped by 4 bases and J by 5 bases; unmatched bases: 5. There are 15 residues in the CDR3. The CDR3 region is CASSLGLAENNEQFF. As DNA, the CDR3 is TGTGCCAGCAGTTTAGGACTAGCGGAGAACAATGAGCAGTTCTTC.

The rearrangement uses TRBV28 and TRBJ1-5; D is unclear. Trimming cost V 3 bases and J 2 bases, with 8 bases left between them. The CDR3 totals 14 residues. Germline values: CDR1 MDHEN, CDR2 SYDVKM. The CDR3 is CASSFRGGNQPQHF. In DNA form, the CDR3 reads TGTGCCAGCAGTTTCCGGGGTGGCAATCAGCCCCAGCATTTT.

The chain has TRBV5-4 and TRBJ1-3; D gene ambiguous. The germline gives CDR1 SGHNT, CDR2 YYREEE (reference sequence). This CDR3 has 14 amino acids. Trimming took 3 bases from V and 2 from J, leaving 9 bases between them. In nucleotides, the CDR3 is TGTGCCAGCAGCTCAGCCGGAGCTGGAAACACCATATATTTT. It codes for CASSSAGAGNTIYF.

This clone occurred a few times. The chain couples TRBV6-5 to TRBJ2-5, with 7 bases fitting TRBD2. CDR1 MNHEY and CDR2 SVGAGI come from the germline V gene. V shed 6 bases and J 4 bases; nucleotides not matched to a gene: 5. This CDR3 region has 13 residues. CDR3 DNA: TGTGCCAGCAGGGAGGGAGGGAGAGAGACCCAGTACTTC. It specifies CASREGGRETQYF.

The rearrangement joins TRBV2 to TRBJ1-1; no definite D call. The V gene lost 0 bases and the J gene lost 2 bases, with 4 bases spanning the gap. The CDR3 sequence is 13 residues long. Looked up from germline, CDR1 is SNHLY and CDR2 is FYNNEI. CDR3 nucleotides: TGTGCCAGCAGTGAAGCGGGCAACACTGAAGCTTTCTTT. Translation: CASSEAGNTEAFF.

The chain joins TRBV30 to TRBJ1-1; the match to TRBD1 covers 7 bases. CDR1 and CDR2 (germline): GTSNPN, SVGIG (reference sequence). The CDR3 contains 16 residues. The V gene end was trimmed by 4 bases and the J gene end by 4 bases; junction bases not matched to a gene: 15. DNA for the CDR3: TGTGCCTGGATGGGGCTGACAGGGCTCGGGGGCACTGAAGCTTTCTTT. Protein product: CAWMGLTGLGGTEAFF. The variable domain in full, with the rest retrieved from reference TRBV30 and TRBJ1-1, is SQTIHQWPATLVQPVGSPLSLECTVEGTSNPNLYWYRQAAGRGLQLLFYSVGIGQISSEVPQNLSASRPQDRQFILSSKKLLLSDSGFYLCAWMGLTGLGGTEAFFGQGTRLTVV.

This clone has only one observation. The rearrangement joins TRBV7-9 to TRBJ2-5; 12 bases agree with TRBD2. The germline V gene has CDR1 SEHNR and CDR2 FQNEAQ (reference sequence). This CDR3 region has 17 residues. The ends lost 3 bases at V and 2 bases at J; junction bases unmatched: 7. The DNA for the CDR3 is TGTGCCAGCAGCTTGGGTCTAGCGGGGGGGCTACAAGAGACCCAGTACTTC. Its protein product is CASSLGLAGGLQETQYF.

This rearrangement joins TRBV6-2 or TRBV6-3 to TRBJ1-3; maybe TRBD1 (5 bases). The CDR3 covers 16 residues. Germline lookup yields CDR1 MNHEY and CDR2 SVGEGT. V was clipped by 6 bases and J by 0 bases, with 15 bases between them. CDR3 loop: CASSFRSQVSGNTIYF. The CDR3 nucleotides read TGTGCCAGCAGCTTCCGTTCACAGGTCTCTGGAAACACCATATATTTT.

This clone showed up just once. The rearrangement joins TRBV6-2 or TRBV6-3 to TRBJ2-1; 9 nucleotides line up with TRBD2. V shed 0 bases, J shed 4 bases, and the junction held 7 bases outside the gene matches. The CDR3 covers 17 residues. CDR1 and CDR2 from the germline V gene are MNHEY and SVGEGT. This CDR3 is CASSYSWASGKYNEQFF. The CDR3 DNA follows: TGTGCCAGCAGTTACTCCTGGGCTAGCGGGAAATACAATGAGCAGTTCTTC.

V usage is TRBV7-3 and J usage is TRBJ1-1; D gene uncertain. The germline gives CDR1 SGHTA, CDR2 FQGTGA. This CDR3 region has 14 residues. V shed 5 bases and J shed 4 bases, with 14 bases lying between them. The CDR3 coding sequence is TGTGCCAGCAGCCCCAGTGGGCTTGTCACTGAAGCTTTCTTT. Protein: CASSPSGLVTEAFF.

The genes are TRBV5-4 and TRBJ2-7; D is unresolved. This CDR3 has 14 amino acids. Germline assignment: CDR1 SGHNT and CDR2 YYREEE (reference sequence). V was pared by 4 bases and J by 2 bases, with 13 bases between. The DNA for the CDR3 is TGTGCCAGCAGCGCTACCTACCCCCCCTACGAGCAGTACTTC. Protein: CASSATYPPYEQYF.

This chain joins TRBV30 and TRBJ2-1, with 10 bases aligning to TRBD2. V gave up 2 bases and J gave up 5 bases; unmatched junction bases: 6. Germline V CDR1 and CDR2: GTSNPN, SVGIG (reference sequence). CDR3 length equals 15 residues. The CDR3 nucleotides read TGTGCCTGGAGTCGCCTAGCGGGGGAGCACAATGAGCAGTTCTTC. As protein: CAWSRLAGEHNEQFF.

The chain recombines TRBV5-1 with TRBJ1-4, with unresolved D. Germline CDR1 reads SGHRS; CDR2 reads YFSETQ. Trimming removed 2 bases from V and 3 bases from J, with 14 bases in between. This CDR3 contains 16 residues. The CDR3 nucleotides are TGCGCCAGCAGCTTTTCCCAGGCGTGGGCTAATGAAAAACTGTTTTTT. Protein: CASSFSQAWANEKLFF. The entire variable domain, with the rest obtained from reference TRBV5-1 and TRBJ1-4, is as follows: KAGVTQTPRYLIKTRGQQVTLSCSPISGHRSVSWYQQTPGQGLQFLFEYFSETQRNKGNFPGRFSGRQFSNSRSEMNVSTLELGDSALYLCASSFSQAWANEKLFFGSGTQLSVL.

This clone was seen repeatedly, ten times or more. The chain has TRBV6-5 and TRBJ2-2; D remains ambiguous. CDR1 and CDR2 (germline): MNHEY, SVGAGI. Trimming shortened V by 0 bases and J by 3 bases, and 11 bases separated the two germline ends. The CDR3 loop spans 16 amino acids. CDR3 coding DNA: TGTGCCAGCAGTTACTCGGTAGCCACCCACACCGGGGAGCTGTTTTTT. Translation: CASSYSVATHTGELFF.